This T cell receptor (beta chain) was documented in a study of T-cell memory formation after mild COVID-19. Notes on the study in general: A second wave expanding day 15 to 37 was CD4+-biased; contracting clones were balanced. Some SARS-CoV-2-responding clones were already detected in memory before infection.

TCRdb re-derived calls from the 5' RACE reads in MiXCR, one entry per CDR3 protein. This table has approximately 410,000 distinct CDR3 sequences, under 25% appearing once. Of note for this clonotype: The antigen is unknown.

The CDR3 covers 14 residues. With 6 bases removed from V and 5 bases from J, the gap between germline ends came to 17 bases. Germline V CDR1 and CDR2: SGHRS, YFSETQ. This sequence joins TRBV5-1 and TRBJ1-2; possibly TRBD1 for D (5 bases). The sample comprised PBMCs or a T cell subset sorted from them (not recorded which). The clonotype was recovered from an adult woman who had mild COVID-19 (a few samples of this study predate the infection). Cell type and time point are not known. The CDR3 nucleotides are TGCGCCAGCACTGATCGGGGCCCCGGTTATGGCTACACCTTC. Amino acids: CASTDRGPGYGYTF.